The clone carrying this T cell receptor beta chain was picked up many times. The antigen remains undetermined. The germline gives CDR1 SGHRS, CDR2 YFSETQ. CDR3 size: 18 residues. J gave up 3 bases and V 1 base, and 14 bases lay outside the gene matches. This sample was taken from a study of early T cells in non-severe SARS-CoV-2 infection. From the 5' RACE reads, TCRdb called clonotypes with MiXCR, one entry per CDR3 protein. The data hold fewer than 110,000 distinct CDR3 sequences, with around 10% observed a single time. Whole-study results and caveats: The matching step, a VDJdb search, favored anti-spike CD8 responses and missed private and CD4 specificities.

Sequences were obtained from whole blood. The chain recombines TRBV5-1 with TRBJ2-5; the match to TRBD2 covers 8 bases. The origin of this receptor is an adult who was a healthcare worker with PCR-confirmed SARS-CoV-2 infection or an uninfected control (not recorded which). CDR3 DNA sequence: TGCGCCAGCAGCTTGAAACCAGCGGGAGAGGTGGGGGAAGAGACCCAGTACTTC. Translation: CASSLKPAGEVGEETQYF.